The 12 T cell receptor beta chains given below trace back to one sample, sequenced in a study of blood T cell repertoires in COVID-19. The data were produced by immunoSEQ multiplex PCR, yet TCRdb's version contains in-frame clones alone and is incomplete. The sample has a few hundred thousand clones, less than 90% seen once. Sequenced sample: PBMCs or T cells enriched from blood (not recorded which). The receptor source for this set is a woman under 40 who had been exposed to COVID-19.

The rearrangement joins TRBV29-1 to TRBJ1-2; a possible D gene is TRBD1 (6 bases). Germline V gene sequence: CDR1 SQVTM, CDR2 ANQGSEA. This CDR3 contains 12 residues. Trimming shortened V by 8 bases and J by 4 bases, and 14 bases separated the two germline ends. CDR3 nucleotide sequence: TGCAGCACCCGGGACACCGGCTATGGCTACACCTTC. Amino acid sequence: CSTRDTGYGYTF. Full variable domain (rest looked up from reference TRBV29-1 and TRBJ1-2): SAVISQKPSRDICQRGTSLTIQCQVDSQVTMMFWYRQQPGQSLTLIATANQGSEATYESGFVIDKFPISRPNLTFSTLTVSNMSPEDSSIYLCSTRDTGYGYTFGSGTRLTVV.

CDR3 in DNA: TGTGCCACCAGTGAACAGAATCAGCCCCAGCATTTT. The encoded protein is CATSEQNQPQHF. The rearrangement uses TRBV24-1 and TRBJ1-5; unclear D gene. Germline CDR1 is KGHDR and CDR2 is SFDVKD. Trimming removed 4 bases at V and 4 bases at J, with 4 bases between. CDR3 length equals 12 residues.

This rearrangement joins TRBV7-2 to TRBJ1-6; D unresolved. The CDR3 is 15 residues long. The V end was cut by 4 bases, the J end by 11 bases, with 18 bases between. Germline V gene data show CDR1 as SGHTA and CDR2 as FQGNSA. CDR3: CASSYVGGQEAPLHF. CDR3 coding DNA: TGTGCCAGCAGCTACGTAGGAGGGCAGGAAGCACCCCTCCACTTT.

V is TRBV19 and J is TRBJ2-1; 9 positions agree with TRBD2. The ends lost 8 bases at V and 6 bases at J; junction bases unmatched: 11. CDR3 size: 15 residues. CDR1 and CDR2 (germline): LNHDA, SQIVND (reference sequence). CDR3 region: CASGRPRGGGNEQFF. The CDR3 nucleotides read TGTGCCAGTGGACGTCCTCGCGGGGGGGGCAATGAGCAGTTCTTC.

This sequence joins TRBV18 and TRBJ1-1, with D maybe TRBD1 (6 bases). The germline V and J ends were trimmed by 1 base and 4 bases, with 7 bases remaining between them. Germline assignment: CDR1 KGHSH and CDR2 LQKENI. CDR3 length: 13 amino acids. CDR3 coding DNA: TGTGCCAGCTCACCACGAGGGGGCACTGAAGCTTTCTTT. Protein sequence: CASSPRGGTEAFF.

The gene calls are TRBV27 and TRBJ2-3; possibly TRBD2 for D (5 bases). This CDR3 has 15 residues. Germline assignment: CDR1 MNHEY and CDR2 SMNVEV (reference sequence). V shed 5 bases and J shed 3 bases, with 15 bases lying between them. As DNA, the CDR3 is TGTGCCAGCAGTAGCGGCTCACCGGCGACAGATACGCAGTATTTT. It is translated as CASSSGSPATDTQYF.

On this clone: Other nucleotide sequences from this sample produce the same CDR3. The V call is TRBV4-2, the J call TRBJ1-1, with 8 bases aligning to TRBD1. The ends lost 1 base at V and 7 bases at J; junction bases unmatched: 2. Per the germline V gene, CDR1 is LGHNA and CDR2 is YNFKEQ. The CDR3 spans 13 residues. The CDR3 is CASSQVQGGEAFF. The CDR3 nucleotides are TGTGCCAGCAGCCAAGTACAGGGGGGTGAAGCTTTCTTT.

The V and J genes are TRBV10-3 and TRBJ1-4; 10 positions agree with TRBD1. The CDR3 length is 15 residues. The V segment lost 6 bases and the J segment 7 bases; nucleotides outside the gene matches: 8. Germline CDR1 reads ENHRY; CDR2 reads SYGVKD. The CDR3 protein is CAIRRPGQGREKLFF. In nucleotides, the CDR3 is TGTGCCATCAGACGCCCGGGACAGGGGCGTGAAAAACTGTTTTTT.

The rearrangement uses TRBV29-1 and TRBJ2-5; 9 bases are shared with TRBD1. V lost 6 bases, J lost 5 bases, and 10 bases stayed unmatched. Germline V gene sequence: CDR1 SQVTM, CDR2 ANQGSEA. The CDR3 runs 14 residues. CDR3 sequence (DNA): TGCAGCGTCGATGGGACAGGGACGATGGAGACCCAGTACTTC. As protein: CSVDGTGTMETQYF.

The CDR3 sequence: CASSQDSAGGPYGYTF. CDR3 nucleotides: TGTGCCAGCAGCCAAGATTCGGCAGGGGGACCCTATGGCTACACCTTC. J is TRBJ1-2 and V is TRBV4-2, with TRBD1 identical over 7 bases. Germline CDR1 is LGHNA and CDR2 is YNFKEQ. J gave up 4 bases and V 0 bases, and 8 bases lay outside the gene matches. There are 16 residues in the CDR3.

The chain carries TRBV11-2 and TRBJ2-7; D not certain. Between the trimmed V and J ends, which lost 5 bases and 6 bases, there was a span of 14 bases. The CDR3 sequence is 13 residues long. Germline V gene data show CDR1 as SGHAT and CDR2 as FQNNGV. CDR3 sequence (DNA): TGTGCCAGCAGCCCGTCAGGCCCTGGCGAGCAGTACTTC. This sequence encodes CASSPSGPGEQYF.

The genes are TRBV30 and TRBJ1-1; a possible D gene is TRBD1 (5 bases). V shed 0 bases and J shed 7 bases, with 9 bases lying between them. The germline V gene encodes CDR1 GTSNPN and CDR2 SVGIG (reference sequence). CDR3 length: 12 residues. The CDR3: CAWSVLRGEAFF. The CDR3 coding sequence is TGTGCCTGGAGTGTTCTAAGGGGTGAAGCTTTCTTT.